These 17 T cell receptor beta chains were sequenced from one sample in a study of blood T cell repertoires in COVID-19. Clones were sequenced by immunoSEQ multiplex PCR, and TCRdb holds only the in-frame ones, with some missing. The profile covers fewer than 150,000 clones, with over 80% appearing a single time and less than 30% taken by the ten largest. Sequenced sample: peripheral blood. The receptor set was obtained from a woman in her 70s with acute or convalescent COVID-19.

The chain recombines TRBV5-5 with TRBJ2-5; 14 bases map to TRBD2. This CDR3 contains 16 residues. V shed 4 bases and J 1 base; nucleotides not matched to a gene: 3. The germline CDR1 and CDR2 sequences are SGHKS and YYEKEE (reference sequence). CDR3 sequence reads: CASSAGLAGGQETQYF. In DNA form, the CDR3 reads TGTGCCAGCAGCGCTGGACTAGCGGGGGGCCAAGAGACCCAGTACTTC.

DNA for the CDR3: TGTGCCACCAGCTACCGGGTAATTGACTATGGCTACACCTTC. This encodes CATSYRVIDYGYTF. The chain carries TRBV15 and TRBJ1-2; D is uncertain. Per the germline V gene, CDR1 is LNHNV and CDR2 is YYDKDF (reference sequence). The V gene lost 5 bases and the J gene lost 3 bases, with 13 bases spanning the gap. CDR3 length equals 14 residues.

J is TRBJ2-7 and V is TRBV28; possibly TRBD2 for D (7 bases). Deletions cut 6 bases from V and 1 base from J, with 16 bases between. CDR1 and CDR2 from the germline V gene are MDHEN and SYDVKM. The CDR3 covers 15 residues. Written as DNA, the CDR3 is TGTGCCAGCAGGGCACTAGGGGGGGTTTCCTACGAGCAGTACTTC. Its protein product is CASRALGGVSYEQYF.

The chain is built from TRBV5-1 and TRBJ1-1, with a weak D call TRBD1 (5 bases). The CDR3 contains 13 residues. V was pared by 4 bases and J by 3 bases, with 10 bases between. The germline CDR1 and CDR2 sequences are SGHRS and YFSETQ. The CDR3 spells CASSLRGDTEAFF. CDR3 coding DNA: TGCGCCAGCAGCCTGCGGGGGGACACTGAAGCTTTCTTT.

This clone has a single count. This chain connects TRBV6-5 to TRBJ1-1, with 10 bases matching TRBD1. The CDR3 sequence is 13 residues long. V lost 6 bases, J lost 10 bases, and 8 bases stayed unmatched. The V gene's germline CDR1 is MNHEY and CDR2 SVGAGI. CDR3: CASRTSDRGVAFF. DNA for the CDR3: TGTGCCAGCAGGACCTCGGACAGGGGGGTAGCTTTCTTT.

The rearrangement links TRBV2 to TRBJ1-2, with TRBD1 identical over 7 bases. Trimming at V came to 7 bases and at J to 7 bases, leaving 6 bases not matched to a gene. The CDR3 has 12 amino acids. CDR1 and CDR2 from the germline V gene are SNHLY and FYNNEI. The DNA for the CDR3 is TGTGCCAGCAATGAGGGGGCGGGTGGCTACACCTTC. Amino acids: CASNEGAGGYTF. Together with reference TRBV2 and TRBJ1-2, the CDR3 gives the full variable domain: EPEVTQTPSHQVTQMGQEVILRCVPISNHLYFYWYRQILGQKVEFLVSFYNNEISEKSEIFDDQFSVERPDGSNFTLKIRSTKLEDSAMYFCASNEGAGGYTFGSGTRLTVV.

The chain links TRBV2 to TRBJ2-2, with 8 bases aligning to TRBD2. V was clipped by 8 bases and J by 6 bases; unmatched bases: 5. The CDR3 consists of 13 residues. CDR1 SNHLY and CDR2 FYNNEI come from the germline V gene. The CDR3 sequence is CASGLTSAGELFF. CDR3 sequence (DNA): TGTGCCAGCGGGTTGACTAGCGCCGGGGAGCTGTTTTTT.

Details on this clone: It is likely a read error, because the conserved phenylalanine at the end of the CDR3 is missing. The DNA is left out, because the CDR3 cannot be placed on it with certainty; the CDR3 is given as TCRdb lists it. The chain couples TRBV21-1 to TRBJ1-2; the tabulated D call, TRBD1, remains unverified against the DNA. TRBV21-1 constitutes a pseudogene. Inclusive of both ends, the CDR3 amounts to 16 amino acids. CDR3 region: CASNQPLQGRLRYVGL.

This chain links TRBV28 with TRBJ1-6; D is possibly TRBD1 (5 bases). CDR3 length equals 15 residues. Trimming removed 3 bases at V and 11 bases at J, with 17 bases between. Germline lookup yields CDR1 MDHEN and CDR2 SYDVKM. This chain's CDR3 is CASSFEGQGGPPLHF. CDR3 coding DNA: TGTGCCAGCAGTTTTGAAGGGCAGGGTGGGCCACCCCTCCACTTT.

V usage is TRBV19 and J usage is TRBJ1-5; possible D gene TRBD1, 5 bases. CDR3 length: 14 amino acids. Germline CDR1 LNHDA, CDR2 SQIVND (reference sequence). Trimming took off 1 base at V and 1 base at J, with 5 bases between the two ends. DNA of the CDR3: TGTGCCAGTAGTATAGGGACAAGCAATCAGCCCCAGCATTTT. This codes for CASSIGTSNQPQHF.

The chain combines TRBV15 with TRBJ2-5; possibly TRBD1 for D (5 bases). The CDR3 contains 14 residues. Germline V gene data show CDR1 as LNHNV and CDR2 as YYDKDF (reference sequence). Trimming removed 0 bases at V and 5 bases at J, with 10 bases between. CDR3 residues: CATSRDRYRETQYF. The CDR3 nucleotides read TGTGCCACCAGCAGAGACAGATACAGGGAGACCCAGTACTTC.

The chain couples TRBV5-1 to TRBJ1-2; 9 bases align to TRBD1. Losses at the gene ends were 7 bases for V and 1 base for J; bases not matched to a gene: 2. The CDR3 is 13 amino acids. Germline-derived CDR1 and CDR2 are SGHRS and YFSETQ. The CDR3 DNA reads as TGCGCCAGCGGGGACAGGGATAACTATGGCTACACCTTC. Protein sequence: CASGDRDNYGYTF. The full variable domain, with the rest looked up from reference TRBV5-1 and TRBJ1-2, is KAGVTQTPRYLIKTRGQQVTLSCSPISGHRSVSWYQQTPGQGLQFLFEYFSETQRNKGNFPGRFSGRQFSNSRSEMNVSTLELGDSALYLCASGDRDNYGYTFGSGTRLTVV.

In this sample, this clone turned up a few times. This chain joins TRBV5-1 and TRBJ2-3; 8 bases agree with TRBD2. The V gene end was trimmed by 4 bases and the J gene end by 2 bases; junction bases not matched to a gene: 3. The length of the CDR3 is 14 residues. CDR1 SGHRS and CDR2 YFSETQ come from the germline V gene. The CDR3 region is CASSPGGATDTQYF. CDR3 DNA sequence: TGCGCCAGCAGCCCCGGGGGGGCCACAGATACGCAGTATTTT.

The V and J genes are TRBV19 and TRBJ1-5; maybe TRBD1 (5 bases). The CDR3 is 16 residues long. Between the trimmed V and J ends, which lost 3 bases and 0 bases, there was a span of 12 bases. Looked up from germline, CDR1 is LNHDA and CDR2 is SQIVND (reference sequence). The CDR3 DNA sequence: TGTGCCAGTAGTATGGGTGACAGCTATAGCAATCAGCCCCAGCATTTT. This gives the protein CASSMGDSYSNQPQHF. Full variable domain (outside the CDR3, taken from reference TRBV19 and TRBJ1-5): DGGITQSPKYLFRKEGQNVTLSCEQNLNHDAMYWYRQDPGQGLRLIYYSQIVNDFQKGDIAEGYSVSREKKESFPLTVTSAQKNPTAFYLCASSMGDSYSNQPQHFGDGTRLSIL.

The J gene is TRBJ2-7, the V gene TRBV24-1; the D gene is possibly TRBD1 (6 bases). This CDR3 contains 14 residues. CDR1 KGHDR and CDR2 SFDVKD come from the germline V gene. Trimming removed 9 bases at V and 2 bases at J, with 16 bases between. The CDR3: CATGRGAGAYEQYF. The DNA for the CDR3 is TGTGCCACCGGGAGAGGGGCAGGGGCCTACGAGCAGTACTTC.

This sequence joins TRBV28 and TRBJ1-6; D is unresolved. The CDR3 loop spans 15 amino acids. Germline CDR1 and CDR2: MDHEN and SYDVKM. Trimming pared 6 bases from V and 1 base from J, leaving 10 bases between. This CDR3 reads CASRYSSSYNSPLHF. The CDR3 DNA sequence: TGTGCCAGCAGATACAGCAGTTCCTATAATTCACCCCTCCACTTT. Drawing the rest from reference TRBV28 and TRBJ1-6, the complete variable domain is DVKVTQSSRYLVKRTGEKVFLECVQDMDHENMFWYRQDPGLGLRLIYFSYDVKMKEKGDIPEGYSVSREKKERFSLILESASTNQTSMYLCASRYSSSYNSPLHFGNGTRLTVT.

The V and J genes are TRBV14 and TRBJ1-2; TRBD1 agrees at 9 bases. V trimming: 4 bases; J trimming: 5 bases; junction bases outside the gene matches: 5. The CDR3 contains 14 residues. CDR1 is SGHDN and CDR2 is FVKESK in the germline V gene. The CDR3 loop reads CASSPGTGWYGYTF. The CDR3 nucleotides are TGTGCCAGCAGCCCCGGGACAGGGTGGTATGGCTACACCTTC.